This T cell receptor beta chain was found in a study of blood T cell repertoires in COVID-19 (TCRdb year 2020). Notes on the research overall: The collaborator samples originated in the United States, Italy and Spain and spanned the acute and convalescent phases of COVID-19. The prospective study material was composed of cDNA or gDNA derived from T cells, B-cell-depleted T cells, or PBMCs. Subjects who had been exposed to COVID-19, were actively infected with it, or had recovered from it provided the deeply sampled blood TCRbeta repertoires that made up the dataset. The repertoires were made available in a free public database intended to serve as a resource for research on the immune response to SARS-CoV-2. The samples were drawn from the first 160 participants of the ongoing ImmuneRACE study and from some 1,300 subjects provided by 6 global collaborators. Sample metadata almost always included a de-identified subject ID, COVID-19 status, age in years and sex. Where HLA class I and class II types were available, the types were taken from metadata supplied by the sample provider, not from assay-based typing.

V drops 1 base and J drops 0 bases, leaving 8 bases in between. CDR3 length: 15 amino acids, cysteine to phenylalanine. Just CDR3 DNA is preserved here, 45 bases in frame from base 1. CDR1 and CDR2 are read off the germline V gene (reference sequence) as LGHDT and YNNKEL. The immunoSEQ Assay, a bias-controlled multiplex PCR, was used to amplify TCRbeta CDR3 regions from genomic DNA. The study's processing was this. Within the assay, amplification of reference gene primers was used to estimate how many nucleated cells each sample contained. Sequence reads were collapsed and filtered to measure the absolute abundance of every unique TCRbeta CDR3 rearrangement. For each sample, productive Simpson clonality was calculated as the square root of Simpson's diversity index over productive rearrangements. Held by TCRdb, this immuneACCESS table contains in-frame sequences only and omits some clones. Under half of the omission traces to an unresolved V gene where checked; the cause of the rest is unknown. V, J and clone size derive from that table, while D and trimming were established from the DNA sequence. The sample yields tens of thousands of clones; about 77% were counted once. The ten top clones hold about 39% of the sample.

Each collaborating institution followed its own protocols to collect whole blood in K2EDTA tubes. For TCRbeta analysis, collaborators shipped samples in one of three forms: frozen whole blood, isolated PBMCs, or DNA extracted from either of those sample types. This clone was seen only once. What antigen it recognizes has not been identified. There are no base qualities to consult, and no much larger clone falls within one base. What the work shows at the level of the full study, not this receptor alone: The quantity of clinical and demographic metadata differed by source and by participant and was supplied without curation.

Sequenced input: peripheral blood. The V and J segments used are TRBV3-1 (or the pseudogene TRBV3-2) and TRBJ2-3, with an unclear D gene assignment. This sequence was found in a man in his 70s with active or convalescent COVID-19. At the DNA level, the sequence is TGTGCCAGCAGCCAAGTTCAACTTAGCACAGATACGCAGTATTTT. This translates into CASSQVQLSTDTQYF.